A single sample is the source of the 2 T cell receptor beta chains below, sequenced in a study of neoadjuvant nivolumab and ipilimumab in lung cancer. Sequencing was performed with immunoSEQ multiplex PCR; in TCRdb, only in-frame clones are kept and a portion is missing. The sample has 26,000 or so clones, around 80% seen once. Specimen: peripheral blood, collected before neoadjuvant nivolumab, alone or with ipilimumab. These receptors were collected from an adult with non-small cell lung cancer.

The chain recombines TRBV11-2 with TRBJ1-1; D gene ambiguous. Germline V CDR1 and CDR2: SGHAT, FQNNGV. The CDR3 has 13 amino acids. V lost 5 bases, J lost 10 bases, and 17 bases lay in between. The CDR3 coding sequence is TGTGCCAGCAGCCTGGGATATATGATATCAGCTTTCTTT. It codes for CASSLGYMISAFF.

The J gene is TRBJ1-1, the V gene TRBV9, with D hard to call. Germline CDR1 and CDR2: SGDLS and YYNGEE. The CDR3 has 13 amino acids. V dropped 3 bases and J dropped 1 base, with 7 bases sitting between them. CDR3 bases: TGTGCCAGCAGCGAAGGACCGAACACTGAAGCTTTCTTT. This sequence encodes CASSEGPNTEAFF.